Following are 15 T cell receptor beta chains from one sample sequenced in a study of CD8+CD57+ T cells in acquired aplastic anemia. Template material for TCR beta VDJ and CDR3 profiling consisted of genomic DNA. In TCRdb, the reads were re-called with MiXCR into one record per CDR3 protein. The sample lists 200,000 to 250,000 distinct CDR3 sequences, around 32% occurring once. Input material: sorted CD4+, CD8+, or CD8+CD57+ T cells (not recorded which) from PBMCs. These TCRs come from a human donor in good health, serving as a control.

The chain couples TRBV24-1 to TRBJ2-1; 9 bases match TRBD1. With 4 bases clipped from V and 4 bases from J, the junction kept 7 bases outside the gene matches. The CDR3 spans 16 residues. From germline, CDR1 is KGHDR and CDR2 SFDVKD. CDR3 loop: CATSDEAGQGYNEQFF. The CDR3 coding sequence is TGTGCCACCAGTGACGAGGCGGGACAGGGATACAATGAGCAGTTCTTC.

This clonotype appeared many times. The gene calls are TRBV2 and TRBJ2-7, with D perhaps matching TRBD1 (6 bases). Trimming removed 6 bases from V and 2 bases from J, with 14 bases in between. This CDR3 contains 14 residues. Germline-derived CDR1 and CDR2 are SNHLY and FYNNEI. CDR3 amino acids: CASSKETGAYEQYF. The CDR3 DNA is TGTGCCAGCAGCAAAGAGACAGGAGCCTACGAGCAGTACTTC.

Comment on this clonotype: The germline gene is not matched at one end of the junction; a read error may be the cause. The rearrangement links TRBV5-6 to TRBJ1-2; 10 nucleotides match TRBD1. Per germline, CDR1 SGHDT and CDR2 YYEEEE. The CDR3 has 14 amino acids. In DNA, the CDR3 is TGTGCCAGCAGCATGGGACAGGGGCTGTATGGCTGCACCTTC. Translation: CASSMGQGLYGCTF.

This clonotype appeared many times. The J gene is TRBJ2-7, the V gene TRBV12-3 or TRBV12-4; the match to TRBD1 covers 9 bases. After removal of 3 bases from V and 3 bases from J, the junction contained 9 bases not matched to a gene. This CDR3 spans 16 amino acids. The CDR3 loop reads CASSFSPGTGIYEQYF. For the CDR3, the DNA is TGTGCCAGCAGTTTCTCCCCAGGGACAGGGATCTACGAGCAGTACTTC.

About this clonotype: This may be a read error: a much more frequent sequence differs by one nucleotide. J is TRBJ1-2 and V is TRBV5-1, with 9 bases fitting TRBD1. Germline V CDR1 and CDR2: SGHRS, YFSETQ. The trim removed 4 bases at V and 12 bases at J, leaving 13 bases unmatched. The CDR3 sequence is 14 residues long. For the CDR3, the DNA is TGCGCCAGCAGCCCGAGGGGACAGGGAGACGGCCACACCTTC. This encodes CASSPRGQGDGHTF. Complete variable domain (other parts from reference TRBV5-1 and TRBJ1-2): KAGVTQTPRYLIKTRGQQVTLSCSPISGHRSVSWYQQTPGQGLQFLFEYFSETQRNKGNFPGRFSGRQFSNSRSEMNVSTLELGDSALYLCASSPRGQGDGHTFGSGTRLTVV.

This clonotype was detected ten times or more. J is TRBJ1-6 and V is TRBV2; 9 bases line up with TRBD1. The V and J ends lost 7 bases and 6 bases, in that order; junction bases with no gene match: 7. Germline assignment: CDR1 SNHLY and CDR2 FYNNEI. The CDR3 has 15 residues. The CDR3 spells CASITTGGGNSPLHF. As DNA, the CDR3 is TGTGCCAGCATTACCACAGGGGGCGGTAATTCACCCCTCCACTTT. The full variable domain, completed using reference TRBV2 and TRBJ1-6, is EPEVTQTPSHQVTQMGQEVILRCVPISNHLYFYWYRQILGQKVEFLVSFYNNEISEKSEIFDDQFSVERPDGSNFTLKIRSTKLEDSAMYFCASITTGGGNSPLHFGNGTRLTVT.

This clonotype was seen just once. The chain recombines TRBV10-2 with TRBJ2-7, with TRBD2 matching over 9 bases. J lost 3 bases, V lost 6 bases, and 9 bases had no gene match. The length of the CDR3 is 15 residues. Germline V CDR1 and CDR2: WSHSY, SAAADI. The CDR3 sequence is CASSPSLAGNYEQYF. DNA for the CDR3: TGCGCCAGCAGCCCCTCCCTAGCGGGGAACTACGAGCAGTACTTC.

This clonotype was counted many times. The rearrangement joins TRBV7-2 to TRBJ1-1; TRBD1 agrees at 8 bases. V was pared by 5 bases and J by 1 base, with 9 bases of the junction left unmatched. The CDR3 consists of 16 residues. Germline-derived CDR1 and CDR2 are SGHTA and FQGNSA. The CDR3 DNA sequence: TGTGCCAGCAGCGCCACCAGGGGGCACCCGAACACTGAAGCTTTCTTT. Its translation is CASSATRGHPNTEAFF.

This clonotype was detected only a few times. V usage is TRBV6-6 and J usage is TRBJ2-2; D is ambiguous. This CDR3 has 14 amino acids. V was trimmed by 0 bases and J by 2 bases, leaving 4 bases between them. Germline CDR1 is MNHNY and CDR2 is SVGAGI (reference sequence). This CDR3 reads CASSYSGNTGELFF. In DNA form, the CDR3 reads TGTGCCAGCAGTTACTCAGGCAACACCGGGGAGCTGTTTTTT.

This clonotype was observed at least ten times. The chain recombines TRBV5-1 with TRBJ1-2, with TRBD1 matching over 7 bases. V shed 5 bases and J 2 bases; nucleotides not matched to a gene: 3. Germline CDR1 SGHRS, CDR2 YFSETQ. CDR3 length: 13 residues. The CDR3 protein is CASSRDSNYGYTF. CDR3 in DNA: TGCGCCAGCAGTAGGGACAGCAACTATGGCTACACCTTC.

There are many counts of this clonotype. This chain uses TRBV5-1 with TRBJ2-3; 14 nucleotides agree with TRBD2. CDR3 size: 18 residues. Germline CDR1 SGHRS, CDR2 YFSETQ. Germline trimming cut 2 bases from V and 0 bases from J; bases unmatched to any gene: 5. Here the CDR3 reads CASSFRLAGGKSTDTQYF. CDR3 bases: TGCGCCAGCAGCTTCAGACTAGCGGGGGGGAAAAGCACAGATACGCAGTATTTT.

This clonotype occurred many times. V gene TRBV2 combines with J gene TRBJ2-5, with D maybe TRBD1 (5 bases). CDR3 length equals 14 residues. V was trimmed by 1 base and J by 8 bases, leaving 14 bases between them. The germline V gene has CDR1 SNHLY and CDR2 FYNNEI. CDR3 in amino acids: CASSEVPRQQTQYF. The CDR3 nucleotides are TGTGCCAGCAGTGAAGTCCCCCGACAGCAAACCCAGTACTTC. Full variable domain (outside the CDR3, taken from reference TRBV2 and TRBJ2-5): EPEVTQTPSHQVTQMGQEVILRCVPISNHLYFYWYRQILGQKVEFLVSFYNNEISEKSEIFDDQFSVERPDGSNFTLKIRSTKLEDSAMYFCASSEVPRQQTQYFGPGTRLLVL.

In the case of this clonotype: A much bigger clone sits one base away, suggesting this may be a read error. The rearrangement joins TRBV2 to TRBJ1-1; D possibly corresponds to TRBD1 (6 bases). V shed 6 bases and J shed 6 bases, with 17 bases lying between them. The CDR3 spans 14 residues. Germline V lookup: CDR1 SNHLY, CDR2 FYNNEI. CDR3 protein: CASRETGLGAEAFF. The CDR3 DNA follows: TGTGCCAGCAGAGAGACAGGATTGGGTGCTGAAGCTTTCTTT. The full variable domain, rest sourced from reference TRBV2 and TRBJ1-1, is EPEVTQTPSHQVTQMGQEVILRCVPISNHLYFYWYRQILGQKVEFLVSFYNNEISEKSEIFDDQFSVERPDGSNFTLKIRSTKLEDSAMYFCASRETGLGAEAFFGQGTRLTVV.

This clonotype was detected a few times. The rearrangement joins TRBV6-1 to TRBJ1-2, with TRBD1 identical over 8 bases. The CDR3 totals 14 residues. V lost 8 bases, J lost 2 bases, and 7 bases stayed unmatched. Germline CDR1 is MNHNS and CDR2 is SASEGT. CDR3 sequence reads: CASADRGGNYGYTF. As DNA, the CDR3 is TGTGCCAGCGCTGACAGGGGAGGGAACTATGGCTACACCTTC.

This clonotype was counted at least ten times. The rearrangement uses TRBV12-3 or TRBV12-4 and TRBJ1-6; 8 bases agree with TRBD1. V dropped 0 bases and J dropped 9; count of bases not matched to a gene: 4. The CDR3 has 15 residues. This chain's CDR3 is CASSLAQGASSPLHF. CDR3 coding DNA: TGTGCCAGCAGTTTAGCCCAGGGGGCAAGTTCACCCCTCCACTTT.